A selection of T cell receptor beta chains follows, all from one sample in a study of shared clonotypes between healthy human individuals. Method: immunoSEQ multiplex PCR; TCRdb's copy keeps in-frame clones and lacks some. Here the sample spans 490,000 or so clones, 60% to 85% being singletons. The sequencing input was PBMCs. The receptors derive from a woman in her thirties or forties in good health. Some clones in this sample may be carry-over from other donors' samples. The CDR3 runs from the conserved cysteine through the conserved F or W. D genes are given only for firm matches. Where a row states a size, it is once, few, many or the class of an expanded clone; other rows omit it.

j_call,d_call,v_call,clone_size,cdr3_aa,cdr3_nt
TRBJ2-7,TRBD1,TRBV9,.,CASSERGLSEQYF,TGTGCCAGCAGCGAAAGGGGGCTAAGCGAGCAGTACTTC
TRBJ1-2,.,TRBV5-1,.,CASSSGGGANYGYTF,TGCGCCAGCAGCTCCGGGGGCGGTGCTAACTATGGCTACACCTTC
TRBJ2-3,TRBD2,TRBV7-2,once,CASSLFGTSGSSTDTQYF,TGTGCCAGCAGCTTATTCGGGACTAGCGGGAGTAGCACAGATACGCAGTATTTT
TRBJ2-5,.,TRBV5-1,once,CASSLGDYQETQYF,TGCGCCAGCAGCTTGGGGGACTACCAAGAGACCCAGTACTTC
TRBJ2-2,.,TRBV5-4,.,CASSLGLANTGELFF,TGTGCCAGCAGCTTGGGACTGGCGAACACCGGGGAGCTGTTTTTT
TRBJ1-5,TRBD1,TRBV28,.,CASSLGQGYQPQHF,TGTGCCAGCAGTTTAGGACAGGGGTATCAGCCCCAGCATTTT
TRBJ2-3,TRBD2,TRBV6-4,.,CASSEGASGGNTQYF,TGTGCCAGCAGTGAAGGGGCTAGCGGGGGAAATACGCAGTATTTT
TRBJ2-1,TRBD2,TRBV19,.,CASSIAAPGGPPPNEQFF,TGTGCCAGTAGTATAGCCGCGCCGGGAGGGCCCCCTCCCAATGAGCAGTTCTTC
TRBJ2-2,.,TRBV29-1,.,CSVRPNTGELFF,TGCAGCGTACGGCCGAACACCGGGGAGCTGTTTTTT
TRBJ2-1,TRBD2,TRBV11-3,few,CASSDPGLAGGEQFF,TGTGCCAGCAGCGACCCGGGACTAGCGGGAGGAGAGCAGTTCTTC
TRBJ1-4,.,TRBV6-1,.,CASSEALLPKANEKLFF,TGTGCCAGCAGTGAAGCGCTTCTACCGAAGGCTAATGAAAAACTGTTTTTT
TRBJ2-5,TRBD2,TRBV19,few,CASSPRGGLQTQYF,TGTGCCAGTAGTCCGCGGGGGGGCTTGCAGACCCAGTACTTC
TRBJ2-1,.,TRBV29-1,.,CSVEDPIGRTVNEQFF,TGCAGCGTTGAAGATCCCATCGGTCGGACAGTCAATGAGCAGTTCTTC
TRBJ2-1,TRBD2,TRBV28,.,CARPSGCILRKRSNEQFF,TGTGCCAGACCTAGCGGGTGTATTTTGCGAAAGAGGAGCAATGAGCAGTTCTTC
TRBJ1-1,.,TRBV18,.,CASSRSENTEAFF,TGTGCCAGCTCACGCTCAGAGAACACTGAAGCTTTCTTT
TRBJ2-2,.,TRBV5-1,.,CASSTGLSGTGELFF,TGCGCCAGCAGCACCGGGCTTTCGGGCACCGGGGAGCTGTTTTTT
TRBJ2-2,.,TRBV2,.,CATYYTGTGELFF,TGTGCCACCTACTATACGGGGACCGGGGAGCTGTTTTTT
TRBJ2-5,TRBD2,TRBV5-6,.,CASSLGLAGAGETQYF,TGTGCCAGCAGCTTGGGTCTAGCGGGAGCGGGTGAGACCCAGTACTTC
TRBJ1-5,.,TRBV18,.,CASSQRHQEPQHF,TGTGCCAGCTCCCAACGGCACCAAGAGCCCCAGCATTTT
TRBJ2-7,TRBD2,TRBV6-6,.,CASRPRTSGISYEQYF,TGTGCCAGCAGACCTCGGACTAGCGGGATCTCCTACGAGCAGTACTTC
TRBJ2-5,.,TRBV9,.,CASSAKGLKETQYF,TGTGCCAGCAGCGCCAAGGGACTTAAAGAGACCCAGTACTTC
TRBJ1-1,.,TRBV10-3,.,CAIRLDPSTEAFF,TGTGCCATCAGGTTGGATCCTAGCACTGAAGCTTTCTTT
TRBJ2-7,.,TRBV30,.,CAWSVGGHEQYF,TGTGCCTGGAGTGTGGGGGGGCACGAGCAGTACTTC
TRBJ2-7,.,TRBV28,once,CASSPPDLRVAYEQYF,TGTGCCAGCAGTCCCCCGGACTTGCGGGTAGCTTACGAGCAGTACTTC
TRBJ2-1,.,TRBV7-2,many,CASSLDRTHYNEQFF,TGTGCCAGCAGCTTAGATCGGACTCACTACAATGAGCAGTTCTTC
TRBJ2-3,.,TRBV2,.,CASSVGFGTDTQYF,TGTGCCAGCAGTGTTGGGTTCGGCACAGATACGCAGTATTTT
TRBJ1-5,.,TRBV19,.,CAPSLDPCNQPQHF,TGTGCCCCATCCCTGGACCCTTGCAATCAGCCCCAGCATTTT
TRBJ2-3,.,TRBV7-9,.,CASSLDGSGGYTQYF,TGTGCCAGCAGCTTAGACGGTTCTGGGGGTTATACGCAGTATTTT
TRBJ2-4,TRBD1,TRBV5-8,.,CASSFSRTGKNIQYF,TGTGCCAGCAGCTTTTCGCGGACAGGCAAAAACATTCAGTACTTC
TRBJ2-3,.,TRBV7-8,.,CASRTWRTGTDTQYF,TGTGCCAGCAGAACCTGGAGGACTGGCACAGATACGCAGTATTTT
TRBJ2-1,.,TRBV4-1,.,CASSTEGRGRYNEQFF,TGCGCCAGCAGCACTGAGGGCAGGGGACGATACAATGAGCAGTTCTTC
TRBJ1-4,.,TRBV7-3,.,CASSPGPTAREKLFF,TGTGCCAGCAGCCCTGGCCCAACCGCGAGGGAAAAACTGTTTTTT
TRBJ2-1,.,TRBV9,few,CASSVYGTEDNEQFF,TGTGCCAGCAGCGTGTACGGGACTGAGGACAATGAGCAGTTCTTC
TRBJ2-3,TRBD1,TRBV5-1,.,CASSAGQGAYTDTQYF,TGCGCCAGCAGCGCGGGACAGGGGGCTTACACAGATACGCAGTATTTT
TRBJ2-1,TRBD2,TRBV5-1,few,CASSLGSSGWSNEQFF,TGCGCCAGCAGCTTGGGGTCTAGCGGGTGGTCAAATGAGCAGTTCTTC
TRBJ1-4,.,TRBV9,.,CASSVGSDEKLFF,TGTGCCAGCAGCGTTGGGTCGGATGAAAAACTGTTTTTT
TRBJ1-6,.,TRBV11-3,few,CASSFDSSYNSPLHF,TGTGCCAGCAGCTTCGACAGCTCCTATAATTCACCCCTCCACTTT
TRBJ2-7,.,TRBV7-2,few,CASSKGISYEQYF,TGTGCCAGCAGCAAGGGCATCTCCTACGAGCAGTACTTC
TRBJ1-1,.,TRBV28,.,CASSPTTQSNTEAFF,TGTGCCAGCAGTCCCACGACTCAGTCGAACACTGAAGCTTTCTTT
TRBJ2-2,TRBD2,TRBV6-5,.,CASRTSRGGELFF,TGTGCCAGCAGGACTAGCAGAGGCGGGGAGCTGTTTTTT
TRBJ2-7,TRBD2,TRBV11-3,.,CASSLIGLASSTYEQYF,TGTGCCAGCAGCTTGATAGGACTAGCTAGCTCTACCTACGAGCAGTACTTC
TRBJ1-1,TRBD1,TRBV10-3,.,CAGGGQGRTEAFF,TGTGCCGGTGGGGGACAGGGACGAACTGAAGCTTTCTTT
TRBJ2-1,TRBD2,TRBV7-8,.,CASSRAGGPYNEQFF,TGTGCCAGCAGCCGAGCGGGAGGCCCTTACAATGAGCAGTTCTTC
TRBJ1-6,.,TRBV25-1,.,CASTSKGTGIWSLHF,TGTGCCAGCACTTCGAAAGGAACAGGAATTTGGTCCCTCCACTTT
TRBJ2-7,TRBD1,TRBV18,.,CASSASRTGSLEQYF,TGTGCCAGCTCAGCGTCCCGGACAGGGTCCCTCGAGCAGTACTTC
TRBJ2-1,.,TRBV7-3,.,CASRGLGEQFF,TGTGCCAGCAGGGGCTTGGGTGAGCAGTTCTTC
TRBJ2-3,.,TRBV7-2,.,CASSLNWGNTQYF,TGTGCCAGCAGCTTAAACTGGGGGAATACGCAGTATTTT
TRBJ2-7,.,TRBV27,.,CASSFVGPYEQYF,TGTGCCAGCAGTTTTGTAGGACCCTACGAGCAGTACTTC
TRBJ1-3,.,TRBV5-8,.,CASSLRGGNTIYF,TGTGCCAGCAGCTTGCGCGGAGGAAACACCATATATTTT
TRBJ1-2,TRBD1,TRBV2,.,CASSQDRAHGYGYTF,TGTGCCAGCAGCCAGGACAGGGCCCATGGGTATGGCTACACCTTC
TRBJ2-7,TRBD2,TRBV19,.,CASSFRASGNYEQYF,TGTGCTTCGTCTTTCAGGGCTAGCGGGAACTACGAGCAGTACTTC